This T cell receptor beta chain was sequenced in a study of blood T cell repertoires in COVID-19. Overall study: The analysed material was cDNA or gDNA that came from T cells, B-cell-depleted T cells, or PBMCs.

CDR3 size: 15 residues. Trimming removed 2 bases at V and 4 bases at J, with 12 bases between. The germline CDR1 and CDR2 sequences are MNHNY and SVGAGI (reference sequence). Clones were read by immunoSEQ multiplex PCR, and TCRdb kept only the in-frame ones, dropping some. The sample contains roughly 60,000 clones, roughly four fifths of which appear only once. The TCR sequence derives from a man at least 80 years old with acute or convalescent COVID-19. This chain uses TRBV6-6 with TRBJ1-3; D gene unclear. The sequencing sample was made of peripheral blood. In nucleotides, the CDR3 is TGTGCCAGCAGTTACGGGGAGGTTTTCGGAAACACCATATATTTT. It specifies CASSYGEVFGNTIYF.